The clone carrying this T cell receptor beta chain has just a few counts. Using its own MiXCR run on the RT-PCR reads, TCRdb lists one record per CDR3 protein. Seen here are about 960,000 distinct CDR3 sequences, more than 15% observed once, and the top ten hold around 6%. This CDR3 is 14 amino acids long. The V end lost 5 bases, the J end lost 0 bases, and 8 bases lay between the germline ends. This record comes from a study of patients and donors after allogeneic stem cell transplantation. The specimen sequenced was blood, either unsorted or a sorted T cell fraction (not recorded which). The sequence was collected from a human donor who was either an allogeneic HSCT recipient or a stem cell or donor lymphocyte infusion donor (not recorded which). It is not recorded whose cells these are; they may come from a transplant donor. The rearrangement uses TRBV12-3 or TRBV12-4 and TRBJ1-3, with D hard to call. CDR3 sequence (DNA): TGTGCCAGCAGTATATCACACTCTGGAAACACCATATATTTT. This codes for CASSISHSGNTIYF.